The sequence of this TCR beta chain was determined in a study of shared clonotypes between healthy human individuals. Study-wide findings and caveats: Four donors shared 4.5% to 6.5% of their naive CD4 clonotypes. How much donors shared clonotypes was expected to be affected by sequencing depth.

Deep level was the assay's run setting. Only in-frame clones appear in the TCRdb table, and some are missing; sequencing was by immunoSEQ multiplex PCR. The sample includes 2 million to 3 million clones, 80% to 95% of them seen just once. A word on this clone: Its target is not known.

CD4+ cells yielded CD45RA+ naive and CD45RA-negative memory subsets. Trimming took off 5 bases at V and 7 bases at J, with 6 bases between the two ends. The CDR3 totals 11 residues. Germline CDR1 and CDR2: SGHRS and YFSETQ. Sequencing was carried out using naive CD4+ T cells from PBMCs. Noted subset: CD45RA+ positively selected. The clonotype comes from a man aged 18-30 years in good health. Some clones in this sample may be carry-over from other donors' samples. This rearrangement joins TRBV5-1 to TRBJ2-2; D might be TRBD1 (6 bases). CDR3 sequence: CASRGGGELFF. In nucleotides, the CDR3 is TGCGCCAGCAGAGGGGGCGGGGAGCTGTTTTTT.